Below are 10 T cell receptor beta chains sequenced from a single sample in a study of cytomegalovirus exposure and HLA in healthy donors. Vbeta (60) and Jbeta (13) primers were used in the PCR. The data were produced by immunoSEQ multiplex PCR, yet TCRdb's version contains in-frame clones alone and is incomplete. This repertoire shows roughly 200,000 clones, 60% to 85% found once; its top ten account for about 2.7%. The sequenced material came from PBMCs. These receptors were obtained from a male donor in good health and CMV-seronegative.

CDR3: CASSRTGSWQYF. Here the CDR3 DNA reads TGTGCCAGCAGCCGAACAGGATCGTGGCAGTACTTC. The J gene is TRBJ2-7, the V gene TRBV7-9, with TRBD1 as a possible D gene (5 bases). This CDR3 contains 12 residues. V was cut by 5 bases and J by 9 bases, with 14 bases left in between. Per germline, CDR1 SEHNR and CDR2 FQNEAQ (reference sequence).

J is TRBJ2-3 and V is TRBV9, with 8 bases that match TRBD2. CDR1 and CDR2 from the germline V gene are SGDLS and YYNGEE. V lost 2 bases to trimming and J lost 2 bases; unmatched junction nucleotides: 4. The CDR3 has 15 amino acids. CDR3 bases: TGTGCCAGCAGCGTCGAGCGGGAGCTCACAGATACGCAGTATTTT. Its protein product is CASSVERELTDTQYF.

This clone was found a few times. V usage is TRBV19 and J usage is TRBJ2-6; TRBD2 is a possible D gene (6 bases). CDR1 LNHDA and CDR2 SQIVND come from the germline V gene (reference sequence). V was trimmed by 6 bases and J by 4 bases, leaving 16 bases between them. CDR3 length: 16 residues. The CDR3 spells CASRTAEGGGANVLTF. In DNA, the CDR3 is TGTGCCAGTAGGACCGCGGAGGGAGGCGGGGCCAACGTCCTGACTTTC. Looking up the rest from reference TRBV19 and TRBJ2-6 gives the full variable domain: DGGITQSPKYLFRKEGQNVTLSCEQNLNHDAMYWYRQDPGQGLRLIYYSQIVNDFQKGDIAEGYSVSREKKESFPLTVTSAQKNPTAFYLCASRTAEGGGANVLTFGAGSRLTVL.

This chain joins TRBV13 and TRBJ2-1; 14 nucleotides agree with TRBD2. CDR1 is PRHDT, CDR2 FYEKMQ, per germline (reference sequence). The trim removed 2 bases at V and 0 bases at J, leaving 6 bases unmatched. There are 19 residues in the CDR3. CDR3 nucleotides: TGTGCCAGCAGCTTACTCCCCGGGACTAGCGGGAGCTCCTACAATGAGCAGTTCTTC. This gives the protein CASSLLPGTSGSSYNEQFF.

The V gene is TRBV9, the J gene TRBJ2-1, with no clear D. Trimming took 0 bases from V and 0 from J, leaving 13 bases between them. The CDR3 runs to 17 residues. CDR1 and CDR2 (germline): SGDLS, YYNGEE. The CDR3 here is CASSVAFSTSSYNEQFF. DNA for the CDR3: TGTGCCAGCAGCGTAGCGTTCAGTACCAGCTCCTACAATGAGCAGTTCTTC.

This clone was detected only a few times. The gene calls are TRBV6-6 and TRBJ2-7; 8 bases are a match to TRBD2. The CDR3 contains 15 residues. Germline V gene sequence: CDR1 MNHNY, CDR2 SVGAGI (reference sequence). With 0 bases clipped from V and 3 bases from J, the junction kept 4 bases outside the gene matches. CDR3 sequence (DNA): TGTGCCAGCAGTTACTCGGTAGCGGGGTACTACGAGCAGTACTTC. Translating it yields CASSYSVAGYYEQYF.

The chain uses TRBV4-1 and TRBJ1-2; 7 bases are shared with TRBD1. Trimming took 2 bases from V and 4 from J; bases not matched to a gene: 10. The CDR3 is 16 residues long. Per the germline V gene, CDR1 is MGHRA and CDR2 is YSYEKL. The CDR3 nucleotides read TGCGCCAGCAGCCAAAGCCCGACAGGGAGTCTCTATGGCTACACCTTC. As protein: CASSQSPTGSLYGYTF.

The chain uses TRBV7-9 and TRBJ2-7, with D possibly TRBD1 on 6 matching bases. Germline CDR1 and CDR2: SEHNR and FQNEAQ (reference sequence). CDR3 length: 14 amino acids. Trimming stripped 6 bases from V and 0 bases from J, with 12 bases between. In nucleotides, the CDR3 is TGTGCCAGCAGTTTCGACAGGAGCTCCTACGAGCAGTACTTC. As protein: CASSFDRSSYEQYF.

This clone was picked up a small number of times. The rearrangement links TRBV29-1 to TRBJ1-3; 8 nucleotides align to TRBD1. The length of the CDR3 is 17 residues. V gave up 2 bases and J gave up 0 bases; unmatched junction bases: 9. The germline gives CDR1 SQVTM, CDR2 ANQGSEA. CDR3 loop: CSVESDRGPHSGNTIYF. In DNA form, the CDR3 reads TGCAGCGTTGAATCCGACAGGGGACCTCACTCTGGAAACACCATATATTTT. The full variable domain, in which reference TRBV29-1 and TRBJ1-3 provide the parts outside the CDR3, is SAVISQKPSRDICQRGTSLTIQCQVDSQVTMMFWYRQQPGQSLTLIATANQGSEATYESGFVIDKFPISRPNLTFSTLTVSNMSPEDSSIYLCSVESDRGPHSGNTIYFGEGSWLTVV.

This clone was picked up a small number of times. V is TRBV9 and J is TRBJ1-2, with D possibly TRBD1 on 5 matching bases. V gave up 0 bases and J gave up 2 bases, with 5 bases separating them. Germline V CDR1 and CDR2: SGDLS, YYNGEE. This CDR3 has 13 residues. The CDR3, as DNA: TGTGCCAGCAGCGTAGACAGGAACTATGGCTACACCTTC. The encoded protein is CASSVDRNYGYTF.